A selection of T cell receptor beta chains follows, all from one sample in a study of shared clonotypes between healthy human individuals. TCRdb's table, derived via immunoSEQ multiplex PCR, lists solely in-frame clones and lacks some. Of 2 million to 2.5 million clones listed, under 97% are singletons. Specimen: naive CD4+ T cells sorted from blood. These receptors were taken from a man younger than 30 in good health. Each CDR3 is given with its conserved first and last residue. D genes are given only for firm matches. Size is omitted from some rows. Given values are once, few, many or a class for expanded clones.

D gene: TRBD2
clone size: NA
V gene: TRBV6-5
J gene: TRBJ2-7
CDR3 protein: CASSYRTSGYEQYF
CDR3 DNA: TGTGCCAGCAGTTACCGGACTAGCGGCTACGAGCAGTACTTC

D gene: NA
clone size: NA
V gene: TRBV18
J gene: TRBJ2-6
CDR3 protein: CASSPVGAGVGANVLTF
CDR3 DNA: TGTGCCAGCTCACCCGTCGGAGCAGGGGTCGGGGCCAACGTCCTGACTTTC

D gene: TRBD1
clone size: NA
V gene: TRBV5-1
J gene: TRBJ2-7
CDR3 protein: CASSLRQGNPYEQYF
CDR3 DNA: TGCGCCAGCAGCTTGAGACAGGGGAACCCCTACGAGCAGTACTTC

D gene: TRBD1
clone size: NA
V gene: TRBV6-5
J gene: TRBJ2-3
CDR3 protein: CASSWTGGTDTQYF
CDR3 DNA: TGTGCCAGCAGTTGGACAGGGGGGACAGATACGCAGTATTTT

D gene: NA
clone size: NA
V gene: TRBV6-4
J gene: TRBJ1-5
CDR3 protein: CASSENQGQPQHF
CDR3 DNA: TGTGCCAGCAGTGAAAACCAGGGGCAGCCCCAGCATTTT

D gene: NA
clone size: once
V gene: TRBV12-5
J gene: TRBJ1-5
CDR3 protein: CASGPYGSYSNQPQHF
CDR3 DNA: TGTGCTAGTGGTCCTTACGGATCCTATAGCAATCAGCCCCAGCATTTT

D gene: TRBD1
clone size: once
V gene: TRBV29-1
J gene: TRBJ2-2
CDR3 protein: CSVADRGRITGELFF
CDR3 DNA: TGCAGCGTTGCAGACAGGGGGCGCATCACCGGGGAGCTGTTTTTT

D gene: TRBD2
clone size: NA
V gene: TRBV2
J gene: TRBJ2-5
CDR3 protein: CASSETSGQETQYF
CDR3 DNA: TGTGCCAGCAGTGAGACTAGCGGCCAAGAGACCCAGTACTTC

D gene: TRBD1
clone size: NA
V gene: TRBV4-1
J gene: TRBJ1-2
CDR3 protein: CASSHGTGSNYGYTF
CDR3 DNA: TGCGCCAGCAGCCACGGGACAGGCTCTAACTATGGCTACACCTTC

D gene: NA
clone size: NA
V gene: TRBV7-3
J gene: TRBJ2-2
CDR3 protein: CASSLRGPTHGGELFF
CDR3 DNA: TGTGCCAGCAGCTTAAGGGGGCCAACTCACGGCGGGGAGCTGTTTTTT

D gene: NA
clone size: NA
V gene: TRBV5-1
J gene: TRBJ1-1
CDR3 protein: CASSLSMKGLNTEAFF
CDR3 DNA: TGCGCCAGCAGCTTGTCGATGAAGGGTTTGAACACTGAAGCTTTCTTT

D gene: NA
clone size: NA
V gene: TRBV2
J gene: TRBJ2-5
CDR3 protein: CASSEEDPKETQYF
CDR3 DNA: TGTGCCAGCAGTGAGGAGGACCCAAAAGAGACCCAGTACTTC

D gene: TRBD2
clone size: NA
V gene: TRBV5-1
J gene: TRBJ2-3
CDR3 protein: CASSFGLAGTDTQYF
CDR3 DNA: TGCGCCAGCAGCTTCGGGCTAGCGGGAACCGATACGCAGTATTTT

D gene: NA
clone size: NA
V gene: TRBV6-1
J gene: TRBJ2-7
CDR3 protein: CASSPELLDYEQYF
CDR3 DNA: TGTGCCAGCAGCCCGGAACTCTTAGACTACGAGCAGTACTTC

D gene: TRBD1
clone size: NA
V gene: TRBV5-8
J gene: TRBJ1-6
CDR3 protein: CASSSGDRNNSPLHF
CDR3 DNA: TGTGCCAGCAGCTCGGGGGACAGAAATAATTCACCCCTCCACTTT

D gene: NA
clone size: NA
V gene: TRBV7-6
J gene: TRBJ1-1
CDR3 protein: CASSLAEGGTEAFF
CDR3 DNA: TGTGCCAGCAGCTTAGCGGAGGGGGGAACTGAAGCTTTCTTT